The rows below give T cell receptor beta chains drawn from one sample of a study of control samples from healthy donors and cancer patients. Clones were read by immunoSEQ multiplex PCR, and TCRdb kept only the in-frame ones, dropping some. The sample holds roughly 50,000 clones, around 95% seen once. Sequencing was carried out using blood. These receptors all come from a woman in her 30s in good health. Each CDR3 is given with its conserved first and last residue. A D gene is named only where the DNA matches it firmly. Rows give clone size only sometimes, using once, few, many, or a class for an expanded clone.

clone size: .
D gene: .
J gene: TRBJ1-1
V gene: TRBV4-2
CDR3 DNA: TGTGCCAGCAGCCAAGTGCAAGACACTGAAGCTTTCTTT
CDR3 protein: CASSQVQDTEAFF

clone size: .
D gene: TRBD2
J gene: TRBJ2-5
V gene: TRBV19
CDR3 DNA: TGTGCCAGTAGTATGGGAGGGTGGGAGACCCAGTACTTC
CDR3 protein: CASSMGGWETQYF

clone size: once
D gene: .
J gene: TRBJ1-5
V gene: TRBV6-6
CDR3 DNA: TGTGCCAGCAGTGTAGATAGCAATCAGCCCCAGCATTTT
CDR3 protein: CASSVDSNQPQHF

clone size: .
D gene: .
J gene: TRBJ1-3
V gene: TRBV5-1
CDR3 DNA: TGCGCCAGCAGCTTGGACCCCAGCTCTGGAAACACCATATATTTT
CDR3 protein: CASSLDPSSGNTIYF

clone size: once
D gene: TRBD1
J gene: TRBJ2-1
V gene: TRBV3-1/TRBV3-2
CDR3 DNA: TGTGCCAGCAGCCAAGGCCCGGGACAGTTAGTCTACAATGAGCAGTTCTTC
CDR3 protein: CASSQGPGQLVYNEQFF

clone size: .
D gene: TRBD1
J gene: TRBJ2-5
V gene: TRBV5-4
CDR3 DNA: TGTGCCAGCAGCCTGGAGGACAGGGTATTCGAGACCCAGTACTTC
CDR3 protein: CASSLEDRVFETQYF

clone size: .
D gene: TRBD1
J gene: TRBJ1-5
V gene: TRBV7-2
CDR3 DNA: TGTGCCAGCAGCCCCGACAGGGAACAGCCCCAGCATTTT
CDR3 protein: CASSPDREQPQHF

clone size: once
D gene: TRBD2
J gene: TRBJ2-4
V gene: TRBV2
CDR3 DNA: TGTGCCAGCAGTGATGGACTAGCGGGACCCCGAAACATTCAGTACTTC
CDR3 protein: CASSDGLAGPRNIQYF

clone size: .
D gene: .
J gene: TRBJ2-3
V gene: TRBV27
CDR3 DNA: TGTGCCAGCGGGTCAGATACGCAGTATTTT
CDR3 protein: CASGSDTQYF

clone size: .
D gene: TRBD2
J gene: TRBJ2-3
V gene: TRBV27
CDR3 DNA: TGTGCCAGCAGTCCGCACCAGGGACTAGCGGGAGTCACGAATACGCAGTATTTT
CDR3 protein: CASSPHQGLAGVTNTQYF

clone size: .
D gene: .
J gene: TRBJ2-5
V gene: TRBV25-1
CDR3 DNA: TGTGCCAGCACGCCGGGCGAACTCCAAGAGACCCAGTACTTC
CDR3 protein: CASTPGELQETQYF

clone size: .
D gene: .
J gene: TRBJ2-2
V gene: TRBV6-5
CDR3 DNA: TGTGCCAGCATTAGGGACACCAACACCGGGGAGCTGTTTTTT
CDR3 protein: CASIRDTNTGELFF

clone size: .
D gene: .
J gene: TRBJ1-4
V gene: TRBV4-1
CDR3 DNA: TGCGCCAGCAGCCAAGGGAAGGGGTTCCCGAATGAAAAACTGTTTTTT
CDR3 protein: CASSQGKGFPNEKLFF

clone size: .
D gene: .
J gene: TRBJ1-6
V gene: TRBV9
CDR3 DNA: TGTGCCAGCAGCCCTACGGGGCAGGGTCGGAATTCACCCCTCCACTTT
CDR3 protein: CASSPTGQGRNSPLHF

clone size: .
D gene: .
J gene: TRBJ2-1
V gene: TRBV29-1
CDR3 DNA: TGCAGCGGGCTCGATCTTCTAACGAATGAGCAGTTCTTC
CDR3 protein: CSGLDLLTNEQFF

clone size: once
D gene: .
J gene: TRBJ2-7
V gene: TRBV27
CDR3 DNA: TGTGCCAGCAGTCCAACCGAGGCCTACGAGCAGTACTTC
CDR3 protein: CASSPTEAYEQYF

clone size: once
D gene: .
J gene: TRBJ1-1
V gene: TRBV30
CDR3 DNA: TGTGCCTGGAGGGTATTGGATCTGAACACTGAAGCTTTCTTT
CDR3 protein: CAWRVLDLNTEAFF

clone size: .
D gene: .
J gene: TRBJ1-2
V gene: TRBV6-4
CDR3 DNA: TGTGCCAGCAGTGAAACAGGGAGCTATGGCTACACCTTC
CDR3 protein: CASSETGSYGYTF